This section outlines one T cell receptor (beta chain) sequence together with its context. Recruited during active infection, patients (from Seattle) were subsequently followed longitudinally. The length of the CDR3 is 15 residues. Trimming removed 5 bases from V and 6 bases from J; junction bases left unmatched: 11. CDR1 and CDR2 (germline): KGHSH, LQKENI. This specimen comes from a study of blood T cell repertoires in COVID-19. Study-level information: Specimens from acute and convalescent COVID-19 originated in the United States, Italy and Spain. Sample material is recorded as cDNA or gDNA derived from T cells, B-cell-depleted T cells, or PBMCs.

Study processing details: Reference gene primer amplification in the assay estimated nucleated cell counts. Some clones are missing from TCRdb's copy, which holds only in-frame ones; the method was immunoSEQ multiplex PCR. That table gives V, J and clone size, and the DNA gave D and trimming. The data contain roughly 300,000 clones, 65% to 85% of them singletons. Sequencing was performed on peripheral blood. This clonotype was sampled from a human donor with COVID-19, enrolled during active disease. The donor label of this sample is uncertain. This chain uses TRBV18 with TRBJ1-2; TRBD1 aligns across 8 bases. CDR3 DNA sequence: TGTGCCAGCTCAAACGCGACAGGGGAAGGGAATGGCTACACCTTC. The encoded protein is CASSNATGEGNGYTF. The whole variable domain, remainder taken from reference TRBV18 and TRBJ1-2, is NAGVMQNPRHLVRRRGQEARLRCSPMKGHSHVYWYRQLPEEGLKFMVYLQKENIIDESGMPKERFSAEFPKEGPSILRIQQVVRGDSAAYFCASSNATGEGNGYTFGSGTRLTVV.